The TCR beta chain described here comes from a study of cytomegalovirus exposure and HLA in healthy donors (dated by TCRdb to about 2017). Some background on the complete study: In an earlier analysis of some 550 of the donors, 250 to 350 Gb of sequence data and 90 million to 120 million unique TCR beta sequences from about 180 million T cells were reported. About 300 gigabases of sequencing data and roughly 80 million unique TCR sequences made up an early release that covered over 550 HLA-typed donors. Among the approximately 430 genotyped donors, around 79% belonged to the genetic ancestry cluster associated with self-reported Caucasian donors. The aim of the study was to test whether cataloging public T cell receptors could identify signatures of past pathogen exposure. The study used immunosequencing to profile the T cell repertoires of 666 subjects and linked those repertoires to cytomegalovirus serostatus. A separate validation cohort of over 95 different subjects was used in addition to the roughly 640-subject first cohort. To predict cytomegalovirus infection status, the study brought together high-throughput TCR immunosequencing, statistical association of individual TCRs with disease status, and machine learning. A later analysis re-examined previously published TCR beta repertoires from several hundred donors and added high-resolution HLA genotyping to investigate patterns of TCR occurrence. The later analysis used no new phenotypic data to find candidate immune exposures, relying instead on TCR beta sequences and their occurrence across donors. An earlier analysis of 587 of the donors used high-throughput TCR beta sequencing to judge whether each TCR beta V gene segment behaved as functional or pseudogenic. Donor age, sex, ethnicity and CMV serostatus were compiled together with the repertoire data. In a later genetic analysis, genome-wide SNP genotypes for about 55% of the 666 donors were used, and that subset was treated as a discovery cohort. All discovery cohort repertoires had been generated on a single sequencing platform. HLA typing covered class I and class II loci at four-digit resolution. Typing coverage differed by locus: A, B, C, DRB1 and DQB1 were typed in roughly 620-630 donors, DQA1 in 522, DPA1 in 606, and DPB1 in around 440. Roughly 5 DR-DQ haplotypes were handled as single units for association and clustering, since linkage in the cohort was strong. On average, 235,054 unique TCR beta nucleotide sequences were sequenced per donor among 398 genotyped donors of the cohort, with roughly 20% of those sequences being non-productive. On the study overall, not on this receptor specifically: The earlier analysis of around 600 of the donors excluded approximately 15 rarely observed V segments, including chromosome 9 orphons, because counts were too low. A later analysis found that TCR association rates varied across HLA loci, with DRB1 alleles showing the most associated TCRs and HLA-C alleles the fewest. While some public TCRs were present in many individuals, most TCR sequences turned up only very rarely across donors. In both the original and validation cohorts, the classifier was reported to diagnose cytomegalovirus status with high specificity and sensitivity. A later analysis found that most CMV-associated TCR beta chains appeared HLA-restricted, with HLA associations seemingly driven largely by CMV exposure. V-gene and J-gene trimming of TCR beta chains was associated with a missense DCLRE1C variant in a later genetic analysis, and the association was replicated in an independent cohort. The study listed 150 to 200 TCR beta chains as associated with cytomegalovirus. A cluster of highly shared sequence variants was judged likely to represent a technical artifact of the sequencing pipeline. In vitro tests confirmed that a few of the cytomegalovirus-associated TCR beta chains recognize cytomegalovirus antigens. At a false discovery rate of 0.05, a later analysis linked around 15,000 TCR beta sequences to specific HLA alleles. In an earlier analysis of some 640 of the donors, most TCR beta V segments were observed in productive rearrangements about 90% or about 30% of the time, broadly matching IMGT annotations. The presence/absence analyses assumed that sequencing depth was roughly uniform across donors, and that assumption may not be true. When HLA alleles, especially DR and DQ, strongly co-occurred, attributing TCR associations to individual alleles was difficult. Correlated functional status among segregating V segments might reflect linkage disequilibrium, but an unknown experimental factor could not be ruled out. A later analysis found that HLA-associated TCR beta chains were more clonally expanded and had lower generation probabilities than equally common non-associated chains. A further reported finding was that TCR beta sequences accurately predicted the HLA-A and HLA-B alleles for most subjects in the first cohort. Compared with the roughly 700-donor mean, donors in an Asian-associated ancestry cluster had fewer N-insertions in productive TCRs, according to a later genetic analysis. For the cohort, immune exposure information was limited to CMV serostatus. Several of the top co-occurrence clusters appeared to be linked to parvovirus B19, influenza, CMV and Epstein-Barr virus, according to a later analysis. Because some donors lacked HLA typing at each locus, the association tests relied only on the typed subset. This cohort had only TCR beta chains sequenced, and the lack of alpha or paired-chain data limited which features could be detected. According to the authors, the approach could potentially be generalized to other disease states and immunological phenotypes.

The library came from the immunoSEQ multiplex PCR assay. A mixture of 60 forward primers for TCR Vbeta segments and 13 reverse primers for TCR Jbeta segments was used in the multiplex PCR. The CDR3 region of rearranged TCR beta genes was amplified from genomic DNA by a multiplex PCR assay. On the Illumina HiSeq System, the amplified TCR beta libraries were sequenced as 87-base-pair reads. In the original analysis: In a later analysis, tens of millions of unique TCR beta chains were counted across the approximately 640 repertoires, and roughly 10 million of these chains were shared by at least two donors. Raw reads were error-corrected and collapsed into unique sequences by a nearest-neighbor algorithm in which closely related sequences were merged to remove PCR and sequencing errors. To assign V, D and J gene segments, CDR3 sequences were aligned to IMGT reference sequences. Each retained sequence needed at least a six-nucleotide match to both a V gene segment and a J gene segment. Rearrangements were called productive when the CDR3 lacked stop codons and stayed in frame with V and J; all others were non-productive. CDR3 was defined by IMGT convention, running from the second conserved V-encoded cysteine to the conserved J-encoded phenylalanine. In an earlier analysis of around 540 of the donors, sequences lacking an unambiguous match to a single V gene segment were excluded. In an earlier analysis of 587 of the donors, V segments were called functional above 56.7% productive rearrangements and were called segregating when the between-donor standard deviation exceeded 5%. A statistical classification framework was built to diagnose cytomegalovirus status from the catalog of TCR beta chain sequences. In a later analysis, TCR nucleotide sequences were compared against IMGT/GENE-DB human TR gene sequences so that V and J genes could be assigned. A later analysis assigned CDR3 sequences and most-parsimonious VDJ recombination scenarios with the TCRdist pipeline. In a later analysis, each TCR beta chain was defined by its CDR3 amino acid sequence together with its V-gene family, and reads without a unique V-gene family were excluded. As a way to deal with suspected cross-contamination and a sequencing artifact, a later analysis dropped hundreds of nucleotide sequences that were highly shared and had low generation probability. In a later analysis, a clonal expansion index for each public chain was calculated from normalized within-repertoire ranks of inferred template counts. Generation probabilities in a later analysis came from a VDJ recombination model fitted to out-of-frame rearrangements, and those results were checked against IGoR. A later analysis scored TCR-TCR, TCR-HLA and TCR-CMV co-occurrence with hypergeometric tests, applying a repertoire-size bias correction to TCR pairs. A later analysis estimated false discovery rates by permuting HLA or CMV assignments 20 times. In a later analysis, co-occurring TCRs were grouped using DBSCAN, and TCRdist sequence similarity was added for clustering within HLA-allele-positive subsets. Repertoires with fewer than 30,000 or more than 120,000 public chains, plus five repertoires with anomalous nucleotide sharing, were excluded from co-occurrence clustering. The table comes from immuneACCESS by way of TCRdb, which keeps in-frame sequences with V and J called. Part of the clones is missing from these tables; in studies checked, under half for an unresolved V gene and the rest for unknown reasons. The D gene and trimming were derived from the DNA, and the V and J assignments and clone size from that table. The sample records about 130,000 clones, roughly 78% of which are singletons. Jointly, the top ten make up 3% to 4% of the sample.

In the case of this clone: Its antigen is still unknown. Per-base quality was not reported, and no clone a single base away is much larger than it.

The cohort consisted of 600 to 700 healthy bone marrow donors. All cohort members were sampled while nominally healthy, although unrecorded immune exposures were likely present. The donor tested CMV seronegative and was one of the 352 seronegative cohort members. Every donor gave a peripheral blood sample, and the peripheral blood mononuclear cells from that sample were used for TCR beta sequencing. Genomic DNA extraction from the blood cell samples was performed with the Qiagen DNeasy Blood Extraction Kit. This TCR came from a man aged 25-45 years in good health and CMV-seronegative. Source material: PBMCs.

The DNA reads as follows: TGCGCCAGCAGTCCCGGACTTAGCAATCAGCCCCAGCATTTT. This encodes CASSPGLSNQPQHF. The chain is assembled from TRBV5-1 and TRBJ1-5; no D gene can be assigned with confidence. CDR1 and CDR2, looked up from the germline V gene, are SGHRS and YFSETQ. The CDR3 holds 14 amino acids from the cysteine to the phenylalanine. CDR3 DNA only is kept here, 42 bases in frame from base 1. Deletion took 5 bases off V and 0 bases off J, with a span of 9 bases between the germline ends.